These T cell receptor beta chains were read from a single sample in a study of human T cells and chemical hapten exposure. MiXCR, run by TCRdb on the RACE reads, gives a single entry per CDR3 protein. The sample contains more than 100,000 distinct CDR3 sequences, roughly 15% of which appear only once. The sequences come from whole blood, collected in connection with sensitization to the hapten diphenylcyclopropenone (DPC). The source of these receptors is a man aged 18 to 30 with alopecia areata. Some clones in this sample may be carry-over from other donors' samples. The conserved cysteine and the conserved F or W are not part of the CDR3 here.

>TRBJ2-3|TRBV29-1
SVSPRDTQY
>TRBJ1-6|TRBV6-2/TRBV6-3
ASRPSRGGSPLH
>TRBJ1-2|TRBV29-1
SVPQGTGNYGYT
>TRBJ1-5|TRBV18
ASSPREGGVDQPQH
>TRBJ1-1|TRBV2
ASSAGQVRTEAF
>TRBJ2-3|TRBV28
ASRDGGLGTDTQY
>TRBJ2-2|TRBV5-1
ASSLTWGNTGELF
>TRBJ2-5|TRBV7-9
ASSYSAQETQY
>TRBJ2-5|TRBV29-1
SVGQVAQETQY
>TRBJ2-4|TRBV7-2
ASSVGLAGVNIQY
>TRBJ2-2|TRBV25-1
ASSEYRVTGEPF
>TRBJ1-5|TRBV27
ASGPTATQPQH
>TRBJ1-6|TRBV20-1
SATRQNMVSYNSPLH
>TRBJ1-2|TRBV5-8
ASSHLDGRYGYT
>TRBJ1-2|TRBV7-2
ASSLGGSNYGYT
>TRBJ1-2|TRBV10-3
AISEAGRGYT
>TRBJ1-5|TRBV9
ASSVDGQGSQPQH
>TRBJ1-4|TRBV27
ASSPRQGDYKSATNEKLF
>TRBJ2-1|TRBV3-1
ASSQLTGERSYNEQF
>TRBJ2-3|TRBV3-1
ASSQDRGKY
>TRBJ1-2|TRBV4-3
ASSRLTGGSGYT
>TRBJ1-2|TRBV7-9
ASSFTGTSYGYT
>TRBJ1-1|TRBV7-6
ASSLGSRDTEAF
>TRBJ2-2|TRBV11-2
ASSWQNTGELF
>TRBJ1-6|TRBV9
ASSSQSSYNSPLH
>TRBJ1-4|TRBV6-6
ASTTTPRNEKLF
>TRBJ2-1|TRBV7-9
ASSLGPSYNEQF
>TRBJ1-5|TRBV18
ASSPQGAKVNQPQH
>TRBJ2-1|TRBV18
ASSTRSGRADEQF
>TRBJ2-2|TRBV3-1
ASSQFFRGSGELF
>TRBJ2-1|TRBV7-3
ASSPQGGTRGNNEQF
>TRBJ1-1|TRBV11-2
ASSPVGTEAF
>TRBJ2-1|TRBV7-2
ASKPGGGAVVDEQF
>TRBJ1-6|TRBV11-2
ASSLYRDGSPLH
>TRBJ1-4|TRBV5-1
ASSLDLTATNEKLF
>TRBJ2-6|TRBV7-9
ASSRDSSGANVLT
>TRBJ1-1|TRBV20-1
SGVQNTEAF
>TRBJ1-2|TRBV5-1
ASSQEAGHGFYGYT
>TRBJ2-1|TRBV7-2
ASSLVAGGSYEQF
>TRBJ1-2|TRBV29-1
SVDNGIGYGYT
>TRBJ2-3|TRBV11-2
ASSTPRAGDTYGTQY
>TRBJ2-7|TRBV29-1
SVVPARRRSYEQY
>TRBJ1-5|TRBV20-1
SARTGRYSNQPQH
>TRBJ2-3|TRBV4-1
ASSQPGTDTQY
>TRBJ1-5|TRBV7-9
ASSLEPNQPQH
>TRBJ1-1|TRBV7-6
ASSLGREVTEAF
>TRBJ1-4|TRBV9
ASSVGAGANEKLF
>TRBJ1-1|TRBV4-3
ASSQEGLNTEAF
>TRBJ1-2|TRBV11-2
ASSLEGQVYGYT
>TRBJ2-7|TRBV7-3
ASGSVGAREQY
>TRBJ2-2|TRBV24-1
ATSEKRSGELF
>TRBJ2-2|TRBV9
ASSLSGTENTGELF
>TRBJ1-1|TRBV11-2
ASSFGAGNLNTEAF
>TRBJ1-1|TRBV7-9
ASSSLDRMNTEAF
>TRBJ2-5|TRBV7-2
ASSLGSNRPETQY
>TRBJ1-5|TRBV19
ASRWYSGNQPQH
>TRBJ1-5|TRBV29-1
SVGQTNQPQH
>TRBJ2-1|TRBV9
ASSFDRESYNEQF
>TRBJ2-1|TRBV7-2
ASSYAGGPYNEQF
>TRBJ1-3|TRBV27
ASSLGAYSGNTIY